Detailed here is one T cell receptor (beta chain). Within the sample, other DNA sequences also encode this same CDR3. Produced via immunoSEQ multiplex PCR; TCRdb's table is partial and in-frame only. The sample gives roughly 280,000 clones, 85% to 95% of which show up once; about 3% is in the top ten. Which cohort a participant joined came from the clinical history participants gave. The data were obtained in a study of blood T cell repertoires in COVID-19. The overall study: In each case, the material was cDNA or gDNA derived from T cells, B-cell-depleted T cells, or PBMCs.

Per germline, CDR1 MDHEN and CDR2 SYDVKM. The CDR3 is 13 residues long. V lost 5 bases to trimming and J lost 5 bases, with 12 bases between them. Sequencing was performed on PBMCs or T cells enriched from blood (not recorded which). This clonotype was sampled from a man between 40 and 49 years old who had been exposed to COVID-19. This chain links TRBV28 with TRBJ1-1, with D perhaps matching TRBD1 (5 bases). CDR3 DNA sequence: TGTGCCAGCAGTCCTGGGGGGGGGACTGAAGCTTTCTTT. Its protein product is CASSPGGGTEAFF.